These 28 T cell receptor beta chains came from one sample sequenced in a study of cytomegalovirus exposure and HLA in healthy donors. 60 Vbeta and 13 Jbeta primers were used in PCR. Assay used: immunoSEQ multiplex PCR; TCRdb lists only in-frame clones, some missing. The data include 35,000 to 50,000 clones; the top ten clones carry roughly 3.3%. The sequenced sample consisted of PBMCs. The source of these receptors is a woman aged 30 to 39 in good health and CMV-seropositive.

The chain is built from TRBV5-6 and TRBJ1-2; a possible D gene is TRBD1 (6 bases). V was cut by 1 base and J by 0 bases, with 7 bases left in between. This CDR3 region has 14 residues. The germline V gene has CDR1 SGHDT and CDR2 YYEEEE. CDR3 amino acids: CASSLRQANYGYTF. CDR3 sequence (DNA): TGTGCCAGCAGCTTGAGACAGGCTAACTATGGCTACACCTTC.

The rearrangement links TRBV19 to TRBJ1-5, with 9 nucleotides matching TRBD1. V lost 7 bases, J lost 0 bases, and 7 bases stayed unmatched. The length of the CDR3 is 16 residues. The germline V gene encodes CDR1 LNHDA and CDR2 SQIVND (reference sequence). In DNA, the CDR3 is TGTGCCAGTACCCCACAGGGGGCCCATAGCAATCAGCCCCAGCATTTT. It specifies CASTPQGAHSNQPQHF. Supplemented by reference TRBV19 and TRBJ1-5, the full variable domain reads DGGITQSPKYLFRKEGQNVTLSCEQNLNHDAMYWYRQDPGQGLRLIYYSQIVNDFQKGDIAEGYSVSREKKESFPLTVTSAQKNPTAFYLCASTPQGAHSNQPQHFGDGTRLSIL.

The chain employs TRBV19 and TRBJ1-4, with D possibly TRBD1 on 5 matching bases. Per germline, CDR1 LNHDA and CDR2 SQIVND (reference sequence). The ends were cut back, 3 bases at V and 4 bases at J, with 15 bases in the middle. The CDR3 spans 16 residues. DNA for the CDR3: TGTGCCAGTAGTATCCGCGGGGGGGTCCTTAATGAAAAACTGTTTTTT. Translated, it gives CASSIRGGVLNEKLFF.

CDR3 loop: CASSEGVQGNTEAFF. The CDR3 DNA follows: TGTGCCAGCAGTGAGGGAGTACAGGGTAACACTGAAGCTTTCTTT. The chain joins TRBV6-1 to TRBJ1-1; maybe TRBD1 (6 bases). The CDR3 runs 15 residues. The germline V gene has CDR1 MNHNS and CDR2 SASEGT. The V gene lost 3 bases and the J gene lost 2 bases, with 13 bases spanning the gap.

The chain uses TRBV7-9 and TRBJ1-1, with unresolved D. The CDR3 sequence is 13 residues long. V lost 7 bases and J 4 bases, leaving 13 bases between the germline ends. Germline CDR1 SEHNR, CDR2 FQNEAQ (reference sequence). CDR3 nucleotides: TGTGCCAGCACCCAACTAGATGGCACTGAAGCTTTCTTT. Translating it yields CASTQLDGTEAFF.

V and J are TRBV5-1 and TRBJ2-3, with 8 bases matching TRBD2. This CDR3 spans 17 amino acids. J was trimmed by 2 bases and V by 0 bases; bases with no gene match: 8. CDR1 is SGHRS, CDR2 YFSETQ, per germline. The CDR3 region has the DNA TGCGCCAGCAGCTTGGAACCTAGCGGGTCGTCCACAGATACGCAGTATTTT. This gives the protein CASSLEPSGSSTDTQYF.

The rearrangement joins TRBV7-2 to TRBJ1-2; no clear D gene. CDR3 length: 15 amino acids. V lost 0 bases, J lost 2 bases, and 10 bases lay in between. Germline V gives CDR1 SGHTA, CDR2 FQGNSA. This CDR3 is CASSLASPFNYGYTF. The CDR3 DNA sequence: TGTGCCAGCAGCTTAGCCTCCCCTTTCAACTATGGCTACACCTTC.

V is TRBV19 and J is TRBJ1-2; unclear D gene. V gave up 9 bases and J gave up 5 bases, with 25 bases separating them. Germline-derived CDR1 and CDR2 are LNHDA and SQIVND (reference sequence). This CDR3 comprises 16 residues. The CDR3 DNA follows: TGTGCCAGCCGCCTCCCACAGTCGGGGTCAGATTATGGCTACACCTTC. Residues: CASRLPQSGSDYGYTF.

The gene calls are TRBV28 and TRBJ2-7; the D gene is possibly TRBD2 (5 bases). Trimming stripped 8 bases from V and 12 bases from J, with 14 bases between. Germline assignment: CDR1 MDHEN and CDR2 SYDVKM. The CDR3 extends over 10 amino acids. CDR3 sequence: CASFRDRAYF. CDR3 sequence (DNA): TGTGCCAGCTTCCGGGATAGAGCGTACTTC.

This chain uses TRBV5-1 with TRBJ2-5, with D possibly matching TRBD2 (6 bases). CDR1 is SGHRS, CDR2 YFSETQ, per germline. V was pared by 4 bases and J by 5 bases, with 18 bases between. The CDR3 consists of 15 residues. CDR3 loop: CASSPEGNGAETQYF. For the CDR3, the DNA is TGCGCCAGCAGCCCGGAGGGCAACGGGGCGGAGACCCAGTACTTC.

CDR3 residues: CASSGRGGRVGATNEKLFF. CDR3 nucleotides: TGTGCCAGCAGTGGAAGAGGCGGCAGGGTGGGCGCAACTAATGAAAAACTGTTTTTT. The chain has TRBV6-1 and TRBJ1-4; D might be TRBD1 (5 bases). V lost 4 bases and J 0 bases, leaving 21 bases between the germline ends. From germline, CDR1 is MNHNS and CDR2 SASEGT. The CDR3 contains 19 residues.

The chain is built from TRBV25-1 and TRBJ2-7; D is unclear. CDR3 length: 15 residues. With 3 bases removed from V and 5 bases from J, the gap between germline ends came to 17 bases. CDR1 and CDR2 from the germline V gene are MGHDK and SYGVNS. CDR3 sequence reads: CASSDLCRVVNEQYF. For the CDR3, the DNA is TGTGCCAGCAGTGACCTATGCCGCGTGGTCAACGAGCAGTACTTC.

CDR3: CASRVTGSRSSYNSPLHF. The CDR3 nucleotides are TGTGCCTCCAGGGTCACAGGGTCCCGAAGCTCCTATAATTCACCCCTCCACTTT. The chain joins TRBV28 to TRBJ1-6, with TRBD1 as a possible D gene (6 bases). V gave up 11 bases and J gave up 0 bases, with 23 bases separating them. From germline, CDR1 is MDHEN and CDR2 SYDVKM. The CDR3 has 18 residues.

The chain is built from TRBV7-2 and TRBJ2-7, with TRBD2 as a possible D gene (6 bases). The CDR3 is 17 amino acids. The germline V gene has CDR1 SGHTA and CDR2 FQGNSA. The V and J ends lost 4 bases and 3 bases respectively, with 22 bases between them. Here the CDR3 DNA reads TGTGCCAGCAGCTCCTGGGACTCATTTCAAGACCACTACGAGCAGTACTTC. It codes for CASSSWDSFQDHYEQYF.

The chain has TRBV5-1 and TRBJ2-2; D remains ambiguous. The germline V gene has CDR1 SGHRS and CDR2 YFSETQ. The CDR3 contains 16 residues. Trimming pared 3 bases from V and 0 bases from J, leaving 12 bases between. CDR3 bases: TGCGCCAGCAGCTCCACGGTCATTCCGAACACCGGGGAGCTGTTTTTT. Amino acid sequence: CASSSTVIPNTGELFF.

This chain uses TRBV5-5 with TRBJ1-1, with a possible D match to TRBD1 (6 bases). Germline-derived CDR1 and CDR2 are SGHKS and YYEKEE (reference sequence). This CDR3 region has 16 residues. The germline V and J ends were trimmed by 1 base and 1 base, with 14 bases remaining between them. CDR3 nucleotide sequence: TGTGCCAGCAGCTTGTACAGGGCTTCGGAGAACACTGAAGCTTTCTTT. Translating it yields CASSLYRASENTEAFF.

The chain couples TRBV15 to TRBJ2-5, with D maybe TRBD1 (6 bases). The CDR3 length is 13 residues. Trimming removed 5 bases from V and 3 bases from J, with 10 bases in between. From germline, CDR1 is LNHNV and CDR2 YYDKDF (reference sequence). The CDR3 nucleotides read TGTGCCACCAGCGGGACATGGGAAGAGACCCAGTACTTC. Residues: CATSGTWEETQYF.

The chain uses TRBV5-1 and TRBJ1-1; D possibly corresponds to TRBD1 (5 bases). Germline CDR1 reads SGHRS; CDR2 reads YFSETQ. V lost 1 base and J lost 2, with 12 bases in between. This CDR3 has 15 residues. As DNA, the CDR3 is TGCGCCAGCAGCTTGTCAGGGAAAACCAACACTGAAGCTTTCTTT. Protein product: CASSLSGKTNTEAFF. Drawing the rest from reference TRBV5-1 and TRBJ1-1, the complete variable domain is KAGVTQTPRYLIKTRGQQVTLSCSPISGHRSVSWYQQTPGQGLQFLFEYFSETQRNKGNFPGRFSGRQFSNSRSEMNVSTLELGDSALYLCASSLSGKTNTEAFFGQGTRLTVV.

The chain employs TRBV7-9 and TRBJ2-2; TRBD1 is a possible D gene (6 bases). CDR1 is SEHNR, CDR2 FQNEAQ, per germline (reference sequence). V was pared by 5 bases and J by 5 bases, with 15 bases between. This CDR3 region has 15 residues. The chain's CDR3 is CASSPGGGRTGELFF. The CDR3 nucleotides read TGTGCCAGCAGCCCGGGTGGGGGCAGAACCGGGGAGCTGTTTTTT.

The chain uses TRBV5-8 and TRBJ1-3, with 7 bases identical to TRBD1. Trimming at V came to 0 bases and at J to 3 bases, leaving 6 bases not matched to a gene. Germline V gives CDR1 SGHTS, CDR2 YDEGEE. The CDR3 is 16 residues long. CDR3 amino acids: CASSLEGGARGNTIYF. CDR3 DNA: TGTGCCAGCAGCTTGGAAGGGGGCGCGCGTGGAAACACCATATATTTT. Variable domain in full (rest from reference TRBV5-8 and TRBJ1-3): EAGVTQSPTHLIKTRGQQATLRCSPISGHTSVYWYQQALGLGLQFLLWYDEGEERNRGNFPPRFSGRQFPNYSSELNVNALELEDSALYLCASSLEGGARGNTIYFGEGSWLTVV.

The chain has TRBV18 and TRBJ1-1, with TRBD1 as a possible D gene (6 bases). The germline CDR1 and CDR2 sequences are KGHSH and LQKENI. The CDR3 loop spans 16 amino acids. Trimming removed 3 bases from V and 4 bases from J, with 18 bases in between. CDR3 sequence reads: CASSPSVAGAGTEAFF. CDR3 in DNA: TGTGCCAGCTCACCCTCTGTAGCGGGGGCGGGCACTGAAGCTTTCTTT. The complete variable domain, with remaining parts taken from reference TRBV18 and TRBJ1-1, reads NAGVMQNPRHLVRRRGQEARLRCSPMKGHSHVYWYRQLPEEGLKFMVYLQKENIIDESGMPKERFSAEFPKEGPSILRIQQVVRGDSAAYFCASSPSVAGAGTEAFFGQGTRLTVV.

The chain employs TRBV15 and TRBJ2-1, with 7 positions matching TRBD1. The length of the CDR3 is 13 residues. Germline loops: CDR1 LNHNV, CDR2 YYDKDF (reference sequence). V was clipped by 6 bases and J by 5 bases; unmatched bases: 4. CDR3 nucleotide sequence: TGTGCCACCAGTTACGACAGGGACAATGAGCAGTTCTTC. This translates into CATSYDRDNEQFF.

V and J are TRBV18 and TRBJ2-5; the D is unclear. V lost 6 bases, J lost 3 bases, and 11 bases lay in between. CDR1 and CDR2 (germline): KGHSH, LQKENI. The CDR3 consists of 13 residues. The CDR3 DNA sequence: TGTGCCAGCTCCCGTAATGAGGAAGAGACCCAGTACTTC. It translates to CASSRNEEETQYF.

J is TRBJ1-2 and V is TRBV28, with 10 bases fitting TRBD1. The germline gives CDR1 MDHEN, CDR2 SYDVKM. V was pared by 5 bases and J by 8 bases, with 11 bases of the junction left unmatched. CDR3 size: 15 residues. The CDR3 sequence: CASSTPTGGAGGYTF. In nucleotides, the CDR3 is TGTGCCAGCAGTACACCGACAGGGGGCGCGGGCGGCTACACCTTC.

The genes are TRBV18 and TRBJ1-4, with D possibly TRBD1 on 5 matching bases. Looked up from germline, CDR1 is KGHSH and CDR2 is LQKENI. V lost 3 bases and J 3 bases, leaving 8 bases between the germline ends. The length of the CDR3 is 14 residues. This chain's CDR3 is CASSPTGANEKLFF. CDR3 sequence (DNA): TGTGCCAGCTCACCCACAGGCGCTAATGAAAAACTGTTTTTT.

The chain links TRBV4-1 to TRBJ1-2, with 8 bases lining up with TRBD1. This CDR3 comprises 15 residues. Germline loops: CDR1 MGHRA, CDR2 YSYEKL. Trimming took 2 bases from V and 4 from J; bases not matched to a gene: 6. This chain's CDR3 is CASSQYATGGYGYTF. CDR3 bases: TGCGCCAGCAGCCAATATGCAACAGGGGGCTATGGCTACACCTTC.

The rearrangement links TRBV15 to TRBJ2-7; 7 bases map to TRBD1. The CDR3 loop spans 16 amino acids. V was clipped by 2 bases and J by 5 bases; unmatched bases: 12. Germline CDR1 is LNHNV and CDR2 is YYDKDF (reference sequence). CDR3 amino acids: CATSRLYATGTDEQYF. DNA for the CDR3: TGTGCCACCAGCAGACTTTATGCGACAGGGACAGACGAGCAGTACTTC.

The chain joins TRBV7-9 to TRBJ2-3, with 13 bases aligning to TRBD2. CDR1 and CDR2 (germline): SEHNR, FQNEAQ (reference sequence). The CDR3 runs to 15 residues. V gave up 5 bases and J gave up 1 base; unmatched junction bases: 0. This CDR3 is CASSGTSGGTDTQYF. The CDR3 DNA sequence: TGTGCCAGCAGCGGGACTAGCGGGGGCACAGATACGCAGTATTTT.